The sequence of this TCR beta chain was determined in a study of blood T cell repertoires in COVID-19. At the level of the study: Acute and convalescent COVID-19 samples came from the United States, Italy and Spain. From T cells, B-cell-depleted T cells, or PBMCs came the material, which was cDNA or gDNA.

Authors' processing steps: Estimates of nucleated cell counts were drawn from the amplification of reference gene primers. Measured with immunoSEQ multiplex PCR; TCRdb has only the in-frame clones, and not every one. The DNA gave D and trimming, while V, J and clone size come from that table. The repertoire holds around 140,000 clones, with 60% to 80% as singletons. Germline CDR1 is MNHEY and CDR2 is SVGAGI. The CDR3 is 15 residues long. Trimming took off 7 bases at V and 4 bases at J, with 20 bases between the two ends. The sample consisted of peripheral blood. This sequence was found in a woman in her 70s with acute or convalescent COVID-19. The chain combines TRBV6-5 with TRBJ2-7; a possible D gene is TRBD2 (6 bases). CDR3 DNA: TGTGCCAGCACCACTATTAGCGGTTCCGGATACGAGCAGTACTTC. It specifies CASTTISGSGYEQYF.